A selection of T cell receptor beta chains follows, all from one sample in a study of molecular identifiers for immune sequencing clone quantification. From the PCR reads, TCRdb called clonotypes with MiXCR, one entry per CDR3 protein. The sample records about 630,000 distinct CDR3 sequences, around 25% being singletons. The sequenced sample was naive CD8+ T cells from blood, with Jurkat cell RNA spiked in. The receptor set was obtained from a human donor in good health. Some libraries in this study had Jurkat cell RNA spiked in. CDR3s include the opening cysteine and the closing phenylalanine or tryptophan. D genes are given only for firm matches. Clone size is given for some rows only: seen once, a few or many times, or a class if the clone is expanded.

DNA: TGTGCCAGCAGCCCAACAGGGAACGTTGGAAACACCATATATTTT
CDR3: CASSPTGNVGNTIYF
J: TRBJ1-3
V: TRBV27
D: -
size: many

DNA: TGTGCCTGGAGTACTACAGGGGGCGCAGAGACCCAGTACTTC
CDR3: CAWSTTGGAETQYF
J: TRBJ2-5
V: TRBV30
D: TRBD1
size: many

DNA: TGCAGTGCTAGGAGTGCTAGCTCCTACGAGCAGTACTTC
CDR3: CSARSASSYEQYF
J: TRBJ2-7
V: TRBV20-1
D: -
size: few

DNA: TGTGCCAGCAGCCAAGCGGACAGCTCCTACAATGAGCAGTTCTTC
CDR3: CASSQADSSYNEQFF
J: TRBJ2-1
V: TRBV4-2
D: -
size: -

DNA: TGTGCTAGTGGTTTGTTTACCGGGACAGAGAATGAAAAACTGTTTTTT
CDR3: CASGLFTGTENEKLFF
J: TRBJ1-4
V: TRBV12-5
D: TRBD1
size: many

DNA: TGTGCCAGCAGTGAAGGCTGGGGCCAAACCCCTTACAATGAGCAGTTCTTC
CDR3: CASSEGWGQTPYNEQFF
J: TRBJ2-1
V: TRBV2
D: -
size: -

DNA: TGCAGTGCTAGCGCCACGGGACAGAGGGACTACGAGCAGTACTTC
CDR3: CSASATGQRDYEQYF
J: TRBJ2-7
V: TRBV20-1
D: TRBD1
size: -

DNA: TGTGCCAGCAGCGAAGGACAGGAAACCTACGAGCAGTACTTC
CDR3: CASSEGQETYEQYF
J: TRBJ2-7
V: TRBV21-1
D: -
size: few

DNA: TGCAGTGCTCGAGTAACCCAGGGTAGGGGTAATTCACCCCTCCACTTT
CDR3: CSARVTQGRGNSPLHF
J: TRBJ1-6
V: TRBV20-1
D: -
size: -

DNA: TGCAGCGTGGAAAAGGGAATTGGGAGGGACGAGCAGTACTTC
CDR3: CSVEKGIGRDEQYF
J: TRBJ2-7
V: TRBV29-1
D: TRBD2
size: many

DNA: TGTGCCAGCAGCTCTCCCCCTGGAAACACCATATATTTT
CDR3: CASSSPPGNTIYF
J: TRBJ1-3
V: TRBV7-2
D: -
size: few

DNA: TGTGCCAGCAGTCGGGGGCGGGCAACTAATGAAAAACTGTTTTTT
CDR3: CASSRGRATNEKLFF
J: TRBJ1-4
V: TRBV2
D: -
size: -

DNA: TGTGCCAGTACGAGACAGACCAACACCGGGGAGCTGTTTTTT
CDR3: CASTRQTNTGELFF
J: TRBJ2-2
V: TRBV19
D: -
size: -

DNA: TGTGCCAGCAGCTTAGTATCGACAGCTGGAAACACCATATATTTT
CDR3: CASSLVSTAGNTIYF
J: TRBJ1-3
V: TRBV7-9
D: -
size: -

DNA: TGTGCCAGCAGCCCCGGGACCATCACTGAAGCTTTCTTT
CDR3: CASSPGTITEAFF
J: TRBJ1-1
V: TRBV7-9
D: -
size: -

DNA: TGTGCCAGCAGCCCTAGCGGGAGCTTCGGTAACCAAGAGACCCAGTACTTC
CDR3: CASSPSGSFGNQETQYF
J: TRBJ2-5
V: TRBV5-4
D: TRBD2
size: many

DNA: TGTGCCAGTAAGGCCGGGCTAGAAGAGAACCAGTACTTC
CDR3: CASKAGLEENQYF
J: TRBJ2-5
V: TRBV19
D: -
size: -

DNA: TGTGCCAGCAGCTTGGCCCAGGGTGAGTTAGTCGACGAGCAGTACTTC
CDR3: CASSLAQGELVDEQYF
J: TRBJ2-7
V: TRBV5-6
D: -
size: many

DNA: TGTGCCAGTAGTATAGCGTTTCGCCCTGTTTTCGCGGACACTGAAGCTTTCTTT
CDR3: CASSIAFRPVFADTEAFF
J: TRBJ1-1
V: TRBV19
D: -
size: -

DNA: TGTGCCAGCAGTAAACCGGGACCCTTCTACGAGCAGTACTTC
CDR3: CASSKPGPFYEQYF
J: TRBJ2-7
V: TRBV27
D: -
size: -

DNA: TGCAGCGTTAGGACTAGCGGGGGGTTTAATGAGCAGTTCTTC
CDR3: CSVRTSGGFNEQFF
J: TRBJ2-1
V: TRBV29-1
D: TRBD2
size: -

DNA: TGTGCCAGCAGCTTGGAGGAGGGATACTATGGCTACACCTTC
CDR3: CASSLEEGYYGYTF
J: TRBJ1-2
V: TRBV5-6
D: -
size: -

DNA: TGTGCCAGCAGTTTGCCAGGGGGGAGAGATACGCAGTATTTT
CDR3: CASSLPGGRDTQYF
J: TRBJ2-3
V: TRBV12-3/TRBV12-4
D: -
size: -

DNA: TGTGCCAGCAGCTTAGAAGCGGGCCCTGCGGAGGATACGCAGTATTTT
CDR3: CASSLEAGPAEDTQYF
J: TRBJ2-3
V: TRBV13
D: -
size: -

DNA: TGTGCCATCAGTGAGTCAATTACCACAGGGGCACGCGCAGATACGCAGTATTTT
CDR3: CAISESITTGARADTQYF
J: TRBJ2-3
V: TRBV10-3
D: TRBD1
size: -

DNA: TGCAGTGCGATAGCGGGCGCGACTCTTAGCGGGAGTACGGACGAGCAGTACTTC
CDR3: CSAIAGATLSGSTDEQYF
J: TRBJ2-7
V: TRBV20-1
D: TRBD2
size: -

DNA: TGTGCCTGGAGCCCCTTGGACAGTGAAGCTTTCTTT
CDR3: CAWSPLDSEAFF
J: TRBJ1-1
V: TRBV30
D: -
size: -

DNA: TGTGCCAGCAGTGATGGGCTTTCGACAACTGGCGGACTCTACGAGCAGTACTTC
CDR3: CASSDGLSTTGGLYEQYF
J: TRBJ2-7
V: TRBV25-1
D: -
size: few

DNA: TGTGCAAGTCGCTCCCACCCCGCGGGAGTGTTAGAGACCCAGTACTTC
CDR3: CASRSHPAGVLETQYF
J: TRBJ2-5
V: TRBV12-2
D: -
size: -

DNA: TGTGCCAGCAGCTTAGTAGGGGGGACTAATGAAAAACTGTTTTTT
CDR3: CASSLVGGTNEKLFF
J: TRBJ1-4
V: TRBV7-2
D: -
size: many

DNA: TGCAGTGCCTTGCTCGACAGGGTCAATGGCAATCAGCCCCAGCATTTT
CDR3: CSALLDRVNGNQPQHF
J: TRBJ1-5
V: TRBV20-1
D: TRBD1
size: many

DNA: TGTGCCAGCAGTTTAGTGGGGGGGCCAGGTACTGAAGCTTTCTTT
CDR3: CASSLVGGPGTEAFF
J: TRBJ1-1
V: TRBV12-3/TRBV12-4
D: -
size: few

DNA: TGTGCCAGCAGTTACTTATTAGCTTGGGAGCTGTTTTTT
CDR3: CASSYLLAWELFF
J: TRBJ2-2
V: TRBV6-6
D: -
size: few

DNA: TGTGCCAGTAGTTTACTAACGAATGCGGTGAACACTGAAGCTTTCTTT
CDR3: CASSLLTNAVNTEAFF
J: TRBJ1-1
V: TRBV19
D: -
size: few

DNA: TGTGCCAGCAGCCCGACTAGCGGGGGCGTTTGGGAGACCCAGTACTTC
CDR3: CASSPTSGGVWETQYF
J: TRBJ2-5
V: TRBV3-1
D: TRBD2
size: -

DNA: TGCGCCAGTAACGTATCGCGGCGGCCTAGCACAGATACGCAGTATTTT
CDR3: CASNVSRRPSTDTQYF
J: TRBJ2-3
V: TRBV5-1
D: -
size: -

DNA: TGTGCCAGCAGCTTTAGCGTCTCTTACGACAGTGCAACTAATGAAAAACTGTTTTTT
CDR3: CASSFSVSYDSATNEKLFF
J: TRBJ1-4
V: TRBV12-1
D: -
size: few

DNA: TGTGCCAGCAGTCGGACAGGGGGTTATGGAAACACCATATATTTT
CDR3: CASSRTGGYGNTIYF
J: TRBJ1-3
V: TRBV27
D: TRBD1
size: -

DNA: TGTGCCAGCACCCCTAGGCTTATCAGCGCGAACACTGAAGCTTTCTTT
CDR3: CASTPRLISANTEAFF
J: TRBJ1-1
V: TRBV28
D: -
size: -

DNA: TGTGCCACCAGTGATACAGACGGTATCACAGATACGCAGTATTTT
CDR3: CATSDTDGITDTQYF
J: TRBJ2-3
V: TRBV24-1
D: -
size: few

DNA: TGTGCCAGCAGTCAGACAGGGTTTGGCAATCAGCCCCAGCATTTT
CDR3: CASSQTGFGNQPQHF
J: TRBJ1-5
V: TRBV6-6
D: TRBD1
size: many

DNA: TGTGCCAGCAGCTTAAGGTTTAGCGGGGGTAAAGAGACCCAGTACTTC
CDR3: CASSLRFSGGKETQYF
J: TRBJ2-5
V: TRBV7-7
D: TRBD2
size: -

DNA: TGCGCCAGCAGCCATATAACACAGGGGTACAAAAACATTCAGTACTTC
CDR3: CASSHITQGYKNIQYF
J: TRBJ2-4
V: TRBV4-1
D: TRBD1
size: many

DNA: TGTGCCAGCAGTTTATCGTCGGGGGGTTACGAGCAGTACTTC
CDR3: CASSLSSGGYEQYF
J: TRBJ2-7
V: TRBV27
D: TRBD2
size: many

DNA: TGTGCCAGCAGTTTCGGGGGCGCAGGCAATCAGCCCCAGCATTTT
CDR3: CASSFGGAGNQPQHF
J: TRBJ1-5
V: TRBV12-3/TRBV12-4
D: -
size: few